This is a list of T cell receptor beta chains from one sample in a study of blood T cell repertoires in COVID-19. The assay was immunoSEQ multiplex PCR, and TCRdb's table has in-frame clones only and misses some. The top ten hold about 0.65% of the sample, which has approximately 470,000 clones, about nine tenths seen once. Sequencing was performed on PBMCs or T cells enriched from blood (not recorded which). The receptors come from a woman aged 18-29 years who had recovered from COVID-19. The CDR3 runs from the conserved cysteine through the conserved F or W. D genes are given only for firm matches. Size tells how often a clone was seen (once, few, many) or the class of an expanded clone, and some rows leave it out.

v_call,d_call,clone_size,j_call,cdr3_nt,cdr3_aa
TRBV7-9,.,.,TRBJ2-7,TGTGCCAGCAGCTTAGCGGGGCGCCATCCGTACTTC,CASSLAGRHPYF
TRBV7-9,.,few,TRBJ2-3,TGTGCCAGCAGCTTACCCCCAGGGGGCACAGATACGCAGTATTTT,CASSLPPGGTDTQYF
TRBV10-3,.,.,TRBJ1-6,TGTGCCATCAGTGGGAACAGGATCCCACCCCTCCACTTT,CAISGNRIPPLHF
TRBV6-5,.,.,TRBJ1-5,TGTGCCAGCAGGACGGGACATTATAGCAATCAGCCCCAGCATTTT,CASRTGHYSNQPQHF
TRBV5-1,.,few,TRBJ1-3,TGCGCCAGCATCCTAACAAGACACCACTCTGGAAACACCATATATTTT,CASILTRHHSGNTIYF
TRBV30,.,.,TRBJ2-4,TGTGCCTGGAGGGGGCCCGCGCGAAACATTCAGTACTTC,CAWRGPARNIQYF
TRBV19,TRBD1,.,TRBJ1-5,TGTGCCAGTAGTCTCACGGGGACAGGGGGCTATCAGCCCCAGCATTTT,CASSLTGTGGYQPQHF
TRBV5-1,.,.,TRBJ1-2,TGCGCCAGCAGCCCCGGACTAGGGGGCTACACCTTC,CASSPGLGGYTF
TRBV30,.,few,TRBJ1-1,TGTGCCTGGAGCCCTCCCGCGGGGGTTTCTGAAGCTTTCTTT,CAWSPPAGVSEAFF
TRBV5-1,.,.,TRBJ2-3,TGCGCCAGCAGCTCTACGCCGGGACTGGACACAGATACGCAGTATTTT,CASSSTPGLDTDTQYF
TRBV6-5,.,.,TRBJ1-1,TGTGCCAGCAGTTACTCGCTACAGGGAACTGAAGCTTTCTTT,CASSYSLQGTEAFF
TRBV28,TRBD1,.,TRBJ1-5,TGTGCCAGCAGGGGACAGTCGAATCAGCCCCAGCATTTT,CASRGQSNQPQHF
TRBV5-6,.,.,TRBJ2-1,TGTGCCAGCAGCCCCCGGGACTTGACGTTGTACAATGAGCAGTTCTTC,CASSPRDLTLYNEQFF
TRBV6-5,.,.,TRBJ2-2,TGTGCCAGCAGTCCCCTTCGTGAGGGCGGGGAGCTGTTTTTT,CASSPLREGGELFF
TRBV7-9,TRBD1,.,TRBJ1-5,TGTGCCAGCAGCGACAGGGGTTACGGCCAGCCCCAGCATTTT,CASSDRGYGQPQHF
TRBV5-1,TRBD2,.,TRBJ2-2,TGCGCCACCGCGAGACTAGCGGGGGCCACCGGGGAGCTGTTTTTT,CATARLAGATGELFF
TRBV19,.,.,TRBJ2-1,TGTGCCAGTAGTATAGATGTCGCTTTACAGGGCAATGAGCAGTTCTTC,CASSIDVALQGNEQFF
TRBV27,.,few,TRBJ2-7,TGTGCCAGCAGTTCACTTCGGGACGAGCAGTACTTC,CASSSLRDEQYF